The source of this TCR beta chain is a study of control samples from healthy donors and cancer patients. Profiled with immunoSEQ multiplex PCR; TCRdb holds only in-frame clones, not every one. The sample yields 120,000 to 150,000 clones, around nine tenths seen once. The sample comprised blood. This sequence originates from a woman in her thirties in good health.

In DNA, the CDR3 is TGTGCCAGTAGTCACTCCGGGGGGGGGAACACTGAAGCTTTCTTT. As protein: CASSHSGGGNTEAFF. The V call is TRBV19, the J call TRBJ1-1; maybe TRBD1 (5 bases). V was clipped by 5 bases and J by 1 base, with 14 bases between them. This CDR3 region has 15 residues. Germline-derived CDR1 and CDR2 are LNHDA and SQIVND (reference sequence).